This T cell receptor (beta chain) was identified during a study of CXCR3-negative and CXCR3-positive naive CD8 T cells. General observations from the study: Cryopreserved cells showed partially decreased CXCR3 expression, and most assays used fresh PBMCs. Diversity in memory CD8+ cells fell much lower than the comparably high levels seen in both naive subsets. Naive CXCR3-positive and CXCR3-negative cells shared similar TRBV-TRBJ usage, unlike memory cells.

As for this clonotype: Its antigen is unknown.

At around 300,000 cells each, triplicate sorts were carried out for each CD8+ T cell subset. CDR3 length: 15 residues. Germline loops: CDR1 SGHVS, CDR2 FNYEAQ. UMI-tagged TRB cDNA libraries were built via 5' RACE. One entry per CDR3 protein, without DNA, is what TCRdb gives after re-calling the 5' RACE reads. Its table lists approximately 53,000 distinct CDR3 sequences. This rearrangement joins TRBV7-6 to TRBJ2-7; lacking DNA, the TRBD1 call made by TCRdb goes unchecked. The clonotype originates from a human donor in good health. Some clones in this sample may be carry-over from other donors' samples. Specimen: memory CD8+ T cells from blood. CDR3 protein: CASSLARGPSYEQYF. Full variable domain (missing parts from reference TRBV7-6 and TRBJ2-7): GAGVSQSPRYKVTKRGQDVALRCDPISGHVSLYWYRQALGQGPEFLTYFNYEAQQDKSGLPNDRFSAERPEGSISTLTIQRTEQRDSAMYRCASSLARGPSYEQYFGPGTRLTVT.